A single sample gave rise to the 16 T cell receptor beta chains below, sequenced in a study of T cell responses to AZD1222 COVID-19 vaccine. The repertoire was sequenced with immunoSEQ multiplex PCR; TCRdb's copy has only in-frame clones and lacks some. The data contain about 96,000 clones, roughly nine tenths of them singletons. This sample comprised peripheral blood, obtained on day 0 of AZD1222 vaccination. These receptors all come from an adult in good health.

The chain combines TRBV18 with TRBJ1-2, with TRBD1 as a possible D gene (5 bases). With 3 bases removed from V and 2 bases from J, the gap between germline ends came to 16 bases. Per the germline V gene, CDR1 is KGHSH and CDR2 is LQKENI. There are 16 residues in the CDR3. In nucleotides, the CDR3 is TGTGCCAGCTCACCGGTACCGGGACGCCTAAACTATGGCTACACCTTC. It codes for CASSPVPGRLNYGYTF.

The chain recombines TRBV30 with TRBJ1-5; D unresolved. The CDR3 totals 14 residues. Germline V lookup: CDR1 GTSNPN, CDR2 SVGIG (reference sequence). V was cut by 2 bases and J by 2 bases, with 10 bases left in between. The CDR3 DNA sequence: TGTGCCTGGAGTCCTGACGGGGGCAATCAGCCCCAGCATTTT. As protein: CAWSPDGGNQPQHF.

The V gene is TRBV28, the J gene TRBJ1-2; 7 bases agree with TRBD1. This CDR3 is 12 amino acids long. CDR1 and CDR2 (germline): MDHEN, SYDVKM. V dropped 6 bases and J dropped 8; count of bases not matched to a gene: 6. CDR3 nucleotide sequence: TGTGCCAGCAGCCTAACAGGGGTCGGCTACACCTTC. Its translation: CASSLTGVGYTF.

This chain joins TRBV5-6 and TRBJ2-7; 9 positions agree with TRBD2. V shed 9 bases, J shed 5 bases, and the junction held 12 bases outside the gene matches. This CDR3 has 14 amino acids. From germline, CDR1 is SGHDT and CDR2 YYEEEE. CDR3 region: CATTSSGTRDEQYF. As DNA, the CDR3 is TGTGCCACCACCTCTAGCGGGACCCGGGACGAGCAGTACTTC.

The table lists this clone with a count of one. V and J are TRBV14 and TRBJ1-6; D remains ambiguous. The CDR3 extends over 15 amino acids. Germline V gene lookup returns CDR1 SGHDN and CDR2 FVKESK. V gave up 5 bases and J gave up 1 base, with 9 bases separating them. The CDR3 DNA reads TGTGCCAGCAGCTTATACTTGTCCTATAATTCACCCCTCCACTTT. Its protein is CASSLYLSYNSPLHF.

The J gene is TRBJ1-2, the V gene TRBV6-5; D ambiguous. This CDR3 has 16 amino acids. CDR1 and CDR2 from the germline V gene are MNHEY and SVGAGI. The V end was cut by 1 base, the J end by 0 bases, with 12 bases between. For the CDR3, the DNA is TGTGCCAGCAGTTACTGGGGTTCGGGGTCTAACTATGGCTACACCTTC. Translated: CASSYWGSGSNYGYTF.

This clone was seen a single time. V gene TRBV5-1 combines with J gene TRBJ1-2; 7 bases are shared with TRBD1. With 4 bases clipped from V and 7 bases from J, the junction kept 19 bases outside the gene matches. In germline, CDR1 is SGHRS, CDR2 YFSETQ. This CDR3 contains 17 residues. DNA of the CDR3: TGCGCCAGCAGCGCGGGACAGAGGAGTAGTCGGGGTCGTGGCTACACCTTC. It yields the protein CASSAGQRSSRGRGYTF.

The genes are TRBV5-8 and TRBJ1-5, with 12 bases fitting TRBD1. After removal of 1 base from V and 5 bases from J, the junction contained 10 bases not matched to a gene. CDR3 size: 18 residues. In germline, CDR1 is SGHTS, CDR2 YDEGEE. CDR3 in DNA: TGTGCCAGCAGCTTGATCTACGGGACAGGGGGCGCGGATCAGCCCCAGCATTTT. This codes for CASSLIYGTGGADQPQHF.

The chain couples TRBV10-2 to TRBJ2-7, with D hard to call. Per germline, CDR1 WSHSY and CDR2 SAAADI. Trimming removed 0 bases from V and 4 bases from J, with 10 bases in between. The CDR3 contains 14 residues. The CDR3 region is CASSESGLNYEQYF. The CDR3 DNA is TGCGCCAGCAGTGAGTCAGGGCTCAATTACGAGCAGTACTTC.

Only a few counts were recorded for this clone. The chain carries TRBV7-6 and TRBJ2-7; D remains unclear. Per the germline V gene, CDR1 is SGHVS and CDR2 is FNYEAQ. CDR3 length: 14 residues. The germline V and J ends were trimmed by 5 bases and 5 bases, with 16 bases remaining between them. The CDR3 DNA reads TGTGCCAGCAGCCCCCGTTTTGGTGCAGACGAGCAGTACTTC. It encodes CASSPRFGADEQYF.

The genes are TRBV10-3 and TRBJ1-2; TRBD1 aligns across 8 bases. The CDR3 runs 14 residues. The germline gives CDR1 ENHRY, CDR2 SYGVKD. V shed 5 bases, J shed 8 bases, and the junction held 10 bases outside the gene matches. The CDR3 sequence is CAISKRETGEGYTF. DNA of the CDR3: TGTGCCATCAGTAAGAGAGAGACAGGGGAAGGCTACACCTTC.

The V and J genes are TRBV5-1 and TRBJ2-1, with D perhaps TRBD1 (6 bases). Germline CDR1 and CDR2: SGHRS and YFSETQ. CDR3 size: 14 residues. Between the trimmed V and J ends, which lost 0 bases and 5 bases, there was a span of 9 bases. The CDR3 bases are TGCGCCAGCAGCTTGGGACAGGCGGACAATGAGCAGTTCTTC. It codes for CASSLGQADNEQFF.

The chain has TRBV5-6 and TRBJ2-1, with D unresolved. The V gene's germline CDR1 is SGHDT and CDR2 YYEEEE. This CDR3 has 15 residues. The V and J ends lost 8 bases and 9 bases respectively, with 24 bases between them. The CDR3 bases are TGTGCCAGTTTCCGCCCAACAGCTAGGGTCGGTGAGCAGTTCTTC. It encodes CASFRPTARVGEQFF.

This chain connects TRBV6-5 to TRBJ1-4; the D gene is possibly TRBD1 (6 bases). The CDR3 spans 13 residues. V shed 10 bases and J shed 3 bases, with 12 bases lying between them. From germline, CDR1 is MNHEY and CDR2 SVGAGI. In nucleotides, the CDR3 is TGTGCCATCCAAGGGGGGGCTAATGAAAAACTGTTTTTT. It yields the protein CAIQGGANEKLFF.

The rearrangement joins TRBV19 to TRBJ2-7, with TRBD2 matching over 12 bases. Trimming removed 5 bases from V and 4 bases from J; junction bases left unmatched: 9. The CDR3 has 16 residues. The germline CDR1 and CDR2 sequences are LNHDA and SQIVND (reference sequence). The DNA of the CDR3 is TGTGCCAGTAGTGCCTCAAGCCTAGCGGGGGGGTACGAGCAGTACTTC. Translating it yields CASSASSLAGGYEQYF.

V gene TRBV30 combines with J gene TRBJ1-2; 7 bases are shared with TRBD1. From germline, CDR1 is GTSNPN and CDR2 SVGIG (reference sequence). This CDR3 spans 15 amino acids. Germline trimming cut 4 bases from V and 6 bases from J; bases unmatched to any gene: 14. The DNA of the CDR3 is TGTGCCTGGACTCCGGGGACAGAGGACTTTCATGGCTACACCTTC. The encoded protein is CAWTPGTEDFHGYTF.